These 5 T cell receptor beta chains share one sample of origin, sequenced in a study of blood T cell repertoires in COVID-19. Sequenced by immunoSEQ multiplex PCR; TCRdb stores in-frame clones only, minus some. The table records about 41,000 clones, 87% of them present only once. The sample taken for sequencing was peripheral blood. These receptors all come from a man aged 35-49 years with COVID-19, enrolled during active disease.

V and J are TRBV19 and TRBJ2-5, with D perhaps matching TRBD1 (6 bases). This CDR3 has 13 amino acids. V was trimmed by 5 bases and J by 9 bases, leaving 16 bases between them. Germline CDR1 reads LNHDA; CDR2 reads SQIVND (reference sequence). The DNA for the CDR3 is TGTGCCAGTAGTCTCACCCCAGGGGTTTCCCAGTACTTC. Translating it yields CASSLTPGVSQYF.

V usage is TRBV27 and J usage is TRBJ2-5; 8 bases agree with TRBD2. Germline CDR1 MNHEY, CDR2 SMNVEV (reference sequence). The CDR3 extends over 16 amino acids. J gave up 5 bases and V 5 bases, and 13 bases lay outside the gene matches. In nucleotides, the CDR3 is TGTGCCAGCAGTCCTGGGGTCCGGGGGGGCTGGGAGACCCAGTACTTC. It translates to CASSPGVRGGWETQYF.

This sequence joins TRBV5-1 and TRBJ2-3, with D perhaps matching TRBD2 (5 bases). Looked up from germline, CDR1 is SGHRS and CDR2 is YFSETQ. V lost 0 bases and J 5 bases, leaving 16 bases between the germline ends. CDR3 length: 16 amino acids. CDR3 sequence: CASSLAPVGGQDTQYF. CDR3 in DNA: TGCGCCAGCAGCTTGGCCCCTGTCGGCGGGCAAGATACGCAGTATTTT.

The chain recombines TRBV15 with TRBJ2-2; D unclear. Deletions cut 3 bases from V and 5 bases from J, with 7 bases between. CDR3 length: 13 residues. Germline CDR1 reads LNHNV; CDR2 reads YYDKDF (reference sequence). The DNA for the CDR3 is TGTGCCACCAGCAGGCCGAGTACCGGGGAGCTGTTTTTT. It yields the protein CATSRPSTGELFF.

For the CDR3, the DNA is TGTGCCAGCAGCCCTTCAGACAGGGGCGGTCAGCCCCAGCATTTT. Translating it yields CASSPSDRGGQPQHF. V and J are TRBV7-2 and TRBJ1-5, with TRBD1 matching over 8 bases. The V segment lost 5 bases and the J segment 6 bases; nucleotides outside the gene matches: 9. This CDR3 is 15 amino acids long. Germline loops: CDR1 SGHTA, CDR2 FQGNSA.